A single sample is the source of the 19 T cell receptor beta chains below, sequenced in a study of cytomegalovirus exposure and HLA in healthy donors. 13 Jbeta primers and 60 Vbeta primers were used for the PCR. Clones were sequenced by immunoSEQ multiplex PCR, and TCRdb holds only the in-frame ones, with some missing. The table shows roughly 100,000 clones, with around 80% occurring only once. The source material was PBMCs. These receptors all come from a man aged 25 to 45 in good health and CMV-seronegative.

This rearrangement joins TRBV7-8 to TRBJ2-1; 10 bases agree with TRBD2. This CDR3 is 15 amino acids long. Germline V gene lookup returns CDR1 SGHVS and CDR2 FQNEAQ. V gave up 6 bases and J gave up 4 bases; unmatched junction bases: 6. CDR3: CASRPLAGAYNEQFF. CDR3 DNA sequence: TGTGCCAGCAGACCCCTAGCGGGGGCATACAATGAGCAGTTCTTC.

The V gene is TRBV10-2, the J gene TRBJ2-7; the D is unclear. The germline V and J ends were trimmed by 1 base and 2 bases, with 6 bases remaining between them. Germline V gene sequence: CDR1 WSHSY, CDR2 SAAADI. The CDR3 runs to 13 residues. CDR3 sequence: CASSELETYEQYF. The CDR3, as DNA: TGCGCCAGCAGTGAGTTAGAGACCTACGAGCAGTACTTC.

This chain connects TRBV28 to TRBJ1-5; D remains ambiguous. The CDR3 loop spans 15 amino acids. Trimming removed 8 bases from V and 0 bases from J, with 14 bases in between. Germline values: CDR1 MDHEN, CDR2 SYDVKM. CDR3 bases: TGTGCCAGCCGTGCGGGTCAAAGTAGCAATCAGCCCCAGCATTTT. Translating it yields CASRAGQSSNQPQHF.

This chain uses TRBV5-1 with TRBJ2-7; 7 bases fit TRBD1. The CDR3 runs to 14 residues. V trimming: 3 bases; J trimming: 2 bases; junction bases outside the gene matches: 5. The germline gives CDR1 SGHRS, CDR2 YFSETQ. CDR3 sequence: CASSSQGTAYEQYF. DNA for the CDR3: TGCGCCAGCAGCTCACAGGGGACGGCCTACGAGCAGTACTTC. Full variable domain (missing parts from reference TRBV5-1 and TRBJ2-7): KAGVTQTPRYLIKTRGQQVTLSCSPISGHRSVSWYQQTPGQGLQFLFEYFSETQRNKGNFPGRFSGRQFSNSRSEMNVSTLELGDSALYLCASSSQGTAYEQYFGPGTRLTVT.

There are a few counts of this clone. The chain uses TRBV30 and TRBJ2-2; tentatively, D is TRBD2 (6 bases). Trimming cost V 2 bases and J 1 base, with 11 bases left between them. This CDR3 region has 15 residues. From germline, CDR1 is GTSNPN and CDR2 SVGIG (reference sequence). The CDR3 reads CAWSSGRLNTGELFF. The CDR3 DNA sequence: TGTGCCTGGAGTTCGGGGAGGTTGAACACCGGGGAGCTGTTTTTT.

The V call is TRBV12-5, the J call TRBJ1-2, with 7 bases lining up with TRBD1. The CDR3 covers 14 residues. V trimming: 6 bases; J trimming: 8 bases; junction bases outside the gene matches: 12. CDR1 and CDR2 from the germline V gene are LGHNT and FRNRAP. The CDR3 region has the DNA TGTGCTAGTGGGACAGGGTTGGGAACTAGGGGCTACACCTTC. It specifies CASGTGLGTRGYTF.

This clone showed up just once. CDR3 DNA sequence: TGTGCCAGCAGCTTGACAGGGGGGCCCGCGGCCGGCACCATATATTTT. This translates into CASSLTGGPAAGTIYF. The chain has TRBV7-2 and TRBJ1-3; the match to TRBD1 covers 9 bases. The length of the CDR3 is 16 residues. Germline CDR1 SGHTA, CDR2 FQGNSA. V gave up 3 bases and J gave up 9 bases; unmatched junction bases: 12.

The chain carries TRBV28 and TRBJ2-5, with a weak D call TRBD1 (5 bases). Deletions cut 7 bases from V and 2 bases from J, with 14 bases between. Looked up from germline, CDR1 is MDHEN and CDR2 is SYDVKM. This CDR3 is built from 14 residues. This CDR3 is CASTLQDSQETQYF. As DNA, the CDR3 is TGTGCCAGCACACTTCAAGACAGTCAAGAGACCCAGTACTTC.

This chain connects TRBV6-5 to TRBJ1-2; TRBD1 is a possible D gene (5 bases). Germline V CDR1 and CDR2: MNHEY, SVGAGI. This CDR3 comprises 12 residues. Trimming shortened V by 2 bases and J by 8 bases, and 9 bases separated the two germline ends. In nucleotides, the CDR3 is TGTGCCAGCAGTTACGCAGGGTACGGCTACACCTTC. Translated, it gives CASSYAGYGYTF.

To note about this clone: An end of the junction differs from the germline gene, which may be a read error. This chain uses TRBV7-9 with TRBJ1-2; D is unresolved. The germline gives CDR1 SEHNR, CDR2 FQNEAQ (reference sequence). The CDR3 extends over 12 amino acids. The CDR3 here is CSSSPIGYGYTF. CDR3 DNA sequence: TGTTCCAGCAGCCCCATCGGGTATGGCTACACCTTC.

The chain joins TRBV6-4 to TRBJ2-5; TRBD2 is a possible D gene (5 bases). V lost 7 bases to trimming and J lost 8 bases, with 23 bases between them. CDR3 length: 15 amino acids. Germline CDR1 MRHNA, CDR2 SNTAGT. CDR3 region: CASTHYPLGKNTQYF. CDR3 DNA sequence: TGTGCCAGCACCCACTATCCACTAGGGAAGAACACCCAGTACTTC.

The chain uses TRBV18 and TRBJ1-5, with 10 bases identical to TRBD1. Per the germline V gene, CDR1 is KGHSH and CDR2 is LQKENI. With V trimmed by 6 bases and J by 6 bases, 8 bases remained unmatched. This CDR3 has 15 amino acids. The CDR3 protein is CASSRGQGTGQPQHF. The CDR3 DNA sequence: TGTGCCAGCTCCCGGGGACAGGGGACGGGTCAGCCCCAGCATTTT.

The rearrangement links TRBV19 to TRBJ1-2; 10 nucleotides line up with TRBD1. Looked up from germline, CDR1 is LNHDA and CDR2 is SQIVND (reference sequence). J gave up 3 bases and V 5 bases, and 9 bases lay outside the gene matches. CDR3 length: 16 residues. CDR3 nucleotides: TGTGCCAGTAGTCGGGACAGGGGTACGATTGACTATGGCTACACCTTC. The encoded protein is CASSRDRGTIDYGYTF.

This clone was seen more than once but under ten times. This sequence joins TRBV6-1 and TRBJ1-4; perhaps TRBD1 as D (5 bases). V gave up 6 bases and J gave up 8 bases, with 10 bases separating them. The CDR3 sequence is 12 residues long. CDR1 is MNHNS and CDR2 is SASEGT in the germline V gene. This CDR3 is CASRGRGEKLFF. CDR3 DNA sequence: TGTGCCAGCAGAGGGAGGGGCGAAAAACTGTTTTTT.

There are a few counts of this clone. The chain is built from TRBV9 and TRBJ1-4; D may be TRBD1 (6 bases). The CDR3 loop spans 15 amino acids. The V gene lost 3 bases and the J gene lost 8 bases, with 17 bases spanning the gap. CDR1 SGDLS and CDR2 YYNGEE come from the germline V gene. The DNA of the CDR3 is TGTGCCAGCAGCGGGGGGACACTCGAAGGCGAAAAACTGTTTTTT. This encodes CASSGGTLEGEKLFF.

V is TRBV19 and J is TRBJ2-6; 8 positions match TRBD1. CDR1 and CDR2 from the germline V gene are LNHDA and SQIVND (reference sequence). The CDR3 consists of 17 residues. The trim removed 7 bases at V and 2 bases at J, leaving 10 bases unmatched. The CDR3 sequence: CASTTRQGFAGANVLTF. The CDR3 nucleotides read TGTGCCAGTACCACGCGACAGGGGTTCGCTGGGGCCAACGTCCTGACTTTC.

The chain couples TRBV7-2 to TRBJ2-1; 8 nucleotides line up with TRBD2. This CDR3 is built from 12 residues. The junction had 7 bases not matched to a gene; V was cut back by 3 bases and J by 15 bases. Germline values: CDR1 SGHTA, CDR2 FQGNSA. The CDR3 sequence: CASSLGAGGLFF. The CDR3 nucleotides read TGTGCCAGCAGCTTGGGGGCGGGGGGTCTGTTCTTC.

The gene calls are TRBV19 and TRBJ1-1; perhaps TRBD1 as D (5 bases). Germline lookup yields CDR1 LNHDA and CDR2 SQIVND (reference sequence). The CDR3 runs 17 residues. V lost 2 bases to trimming and J lost 0 bases, with 16 bases between them. CDR3 residues: CASSIKLQARVNTEAFF. The DNA of the CDR3 is TGTGCCAGTAGTATAAAGCTTCAGGCCAGGGTGAACACTGAAGCTTTCTTT.

This clone came up a few times. This rearrangement joins TRBV6-5 to TRBJ2-3, with TRBD2 matching over 14 bases. V shed 6 bases, J shed 9 bases, and the junction held 8 bases outside the gene matches. The CDR3 has 15 residues. Germline V lookup: CDR1 MNHEY, CDR2 SVGAGI. The CDR3 sequence is CASSPGTSGGRTQYF. CDR3 DNA sequence: TGTGCCAGCAGCCCCGGGACTAGCGGGGGCAGGACGCAGTATTTT.